This passage covers 21 T cell receptor beta chains from one sample sequenced in a study of T cells in Graves' hyperthyroidism and ophthalmopathy. RNA transcripts served as the template for amplifying TCR beta CDR3 regions. HTBI primers were used for first-round RT-PCR of the TCR CDR3. TCRdb reprocessed the multiplex PCR reads via MiXCR and lists one record per CDR3 protein. The data show about 570,000 distinct CDR3 sequences, roughly 50% seen once. What was sequenced was peripheral blood or thyroid tissue (not recorded which). These receptors were collected from an adult woman with Graves' disease, either hyperthyroidism or ophthalmopathy (not recorded which).

In this sample, this clonotype turned up many times. The V call is TRBV6-1, the J call TRBJ2-2; a weak D match, TRBD2 (5 bases). The CDR3 runs to 11 residues. Germline assignment: CDR1 MNHNS and CDR2 SASEGT. Trimming took off 11 bases at V and 13 bases at J, with 17 bases between the two ends. DNA for the CDR3: TGTGCCGCCTCCGCGTCTGCGGGGCTGTTTTTT. It codes for CAASASAGLFF.

V and J are TRBV6-1 and TRBJ1-2, with 9 nucleotides matching TRBD1. V shed 7 bases and J 12 bases; nucleotides not matched to a gene: 9. The CDR3 is 12 residues long. The germline V gene encodes CDR1 MNHNS and CDR2 SASEGT. CDR3: CASTGTGHGNTF. DNA of the CDR3: TGTGCCAGCACGGGGACAGGGCATGGAAACACCTTC.

This clonotype was counted at least ten times. The chain joins TRBV18 to TRBJ2-5; possible D gene TRBD2, 6 bases. Looked up from germline, CDR1 is KGHSH and CDR2 is LQKENI. This CDR3 is 13 amino acids long. In DNA, the CDR3 is TGTGCTAGCAGCCGGGACTCCCAAGAGACCCAGTACTTC. Amino acid sequence: CASSRDSQETQYF.

This chain links TRBV2 with TRBJ2-7; 7 nucleotides line up with TRBD2. CDR1 is SNHLY, CDR2 FYNNEI, per germline. V lost 5 bases to trimming and J lost 0 bases; unmatched junction nucleotides: 4. CDR3 length equals 14 residues. This CDR3 reads CASSWEGRSYEQYF. CDR3 in DNA: TGTGCCAGCAGTTGGGAGGGCCGCTCCTACGAGCAGTACTTC. The complete variable domain, with remaining parts taken from reference TRBV2 and TRBJ2-7, reads EPEVTQTPSHQVTQMGQEVILRCVPISNHLYFYWYRQILGQKVEFLVSFYNNEISEKSEIFDDQFSVERPDGSNFTLKIRSTKLEDSAMYFCASSWEGRSYEQYFGPGTRLTVT.

The chain is built from TRBV19 and TRBJ1-2; TRBD1 matches 8 bases. From germline, CDR1 is LNHDA and CDR2 SQIVND (reference sequence). V was clipped by 3 bases and J by 7 bases; unmatched bases: 10. The CDR3 runs to 15 residues. CDR3 bases: TGTGCCAGTAGTATCTCGTCAGGGGGCTATAGTGGCTACACCTTC. It is translated as CASSISSGGYSGYTF. Full variable domain (outside the CDR3, taken from reference TRBV19 and TRBJ1-2): DGGITQSPKYLFRKEGQNVTLSCEQNLNHDAMYWYRQDPGQGLRLIYYSQIVNDFQKGDIAEGYSVSREKKESFPLTVTSAQKNPTAFYLCASSISSGGYSGYTFGSGTRLTVV.

The genes are TRBV4-1 and TRBJ1-5, with D maybe TRBD1 (6 bases). The CDR3 has 15 amino acids. The V end was cut by 2 bases, the J end by 11 bases, with 19 bases between. CDR1 MGHRA and CDR2 YSYEKL come from the germline V gene. The CDR3 DNA follows: TGCGCCAGCAGCCAACTTTGGGGGGGACAAGAGACCCAGCATTTT. Translation gives CASSQLWGGQETQHF.

This clonotype was recorded only once. This chain connects TRBV9 to TRBJ1-3; no clear D gene. The CDR3 runs 11 residues. Per the germline V gene, CDR1 is SGDLS and CDR2 is YYNGEE. V lost 7 bases and J lost 5, with 7 bases in between. The CDR3 region has the DNA TGTGCCAGCGAAGGGAGAAACACCATATATTTT. This sequence encodes CASEGRNTIYF. Combining the CDR3 with reference TRBV9 and TRBJ1-3 gives the whole variable domain DSGVTQTPKHLITATGQRVTLRCSPRSGDLSVYWYQQSLDQGLQFLIQYYNGEERAKGNILERFSAQQFPDLHSELNLSSLELGDSALYFCASEGRNTIYFGEGSWLTVV.

This clonotype has at least ten counts. V and J are TRBV9 and TRBJ2-2; unclear D gene. The CDR3 runs to 15 residues. V lost 3 bases and J lost 8, with 17 bases in between. Looked up from germline, CDR1 is SGDLS and CDR2 is YYNGEE. The CDR3 protein is CASSAETGPMGELFF. DNA of the CDR3: TGTGCCAGCAGCGCAGAGACCGGACCCATGGGGGAGCTGTTTTTT.

This clonotype was seen at least ten times. V is TRBV12-3 or TRBV12-4 and J is TRBJ2-5, with D possibly TRBD1 on 6 matching bases. The CDR3 contains 13 residues. With 2 bases removed from V and 2 bases from J, the gap between germline ends came to 6 bases. The CDR3 nucleotides are TGTGCCAGCAGTTTACAGGGGCAAGAGACCCAGTACTTC. This sequence encodes CASSLQGQETQYF.

This clonotype appeared a few times. V is TRBV29-1 and J is TRBJ2-2, with a possible D match to TRBD2 (6 bases). The CDR3 sequence is 14 residues long. Germline V CDR1 and CDR2: SQVTM, ANQGSEA. Trimming removed 7 bases at V and 2 bases at J, with 14 bases between. In nucleotides, the CDR3 is TGCAGCGCCTACGCGCGGGAAAACACCGGGGAGCTGTTTTTT. This translates into CSAYARENTGELFF.

This clonotype appeared many times. The chain combines TRBV20-1 with TRBJ1-1; 7 positions match TRBD1. V was pared by 6 bases and J by 2 bases, with 15 bases of the junction left unmatched. The germline V gene encodes CDR1 DFQATT and CDR2 SNEGSKA (reference sequence). The length of the CDR3 is 16 residues. The CDR3 nucleotides are TGCAGTGCCCTTGGGACAGACTCTGGATTAAACACTGAAGCTTTCTTT. Protein: CSALGTDSGLNTEAFF.

The sample holds many counts of this clonotype. This chain uses TRBV4-1 with TRBJ1-1, with TRBD1 as a possible D gene (5 bases). The CDR3 contains 17 residues. V shed 2 bases and J shed 4 bases, with 20 bases lying between them. Per germline, CDR1 MGHRA and CDR2 YSYEKL. The CDR3 DNA reads TGCGCCAGCAGCCAAAAAGGGGTTGCAGGGTGGTCCACTGAAGCTTTCTTT. Translated: CASSQKGVAGWSTEAFF.

The CDR3 region has the DNA TGTGCCAGCAGCGAGGGACAGCCCGGTGGCTACACCTTC. Translation: CASSEGQPGGYTF. V is TRBV2 and J is TRBJ1-2, with 7 bases lining up with TRBD1. This CDR3 has 13 residues. Germline assignment: CDR1 SNHLY and CDR2 FYNNEI. The J segment lost 7 bases and the V segment lost 6 bases, leaving 8 bases of the junction unmatched.

The J gene is TRBJ1-1, the V gene TRBV5-5, with D hard to call. V gave up 3 bases and J gave up 3 bases, with 6 bases separating them. Germline CDR1 SGHKS, CDR2 YYEKEE (reference sequence). The CDR3 spans 12 residues. In DNA form, the CDR3 reads TGTGCCAGCAGCTGGGCAGACACTGAAGCTTTCTTT. Translation: CASSWADTEAFF.

V gene TRBV7-2 combines with J gene TRBJ1-2; D not certain. The CDR3 is 13 residues long. The germline gives CDR1 SGHTA, CDR2 FQGNSA. V was shortened by 5 bases and J by 4 bases, with 11 bases between the two germline ends. DNA for the CDR3: TGTGCCAGCAGCCAAGATGAATTCTATGGCTACACCTTC. Translated: CASSQDEFYGYTF.

The chain couples TRBV28 to TRBJ1-1; D may be TRBD1 (5 bases). Trimming shortened V by 2 bases and J by 4 bases, and 11 bases separated the two germline ends. CDR1 MDHEN and CDR2 SYDVKM come from the germline V gene. This CDR3 has 14 residues. In DNA, the CDR3 is TGTGCCAGCAGTTTAAAGCCGGGGGGCACTGAAGCTTTCTTT. The encoded protein is CASSLKPGGTEAFF.

This clonotype was detected many times. CDR3 protein: CASTSRQTYEQYF. As DNA, the CDR3 is TGTGCCAGCACATCCCGACAAACCTACGAGCAGTACTTC. This chain connects TRBV11-2 to TRBJ2-7; no clear D gene. CDR3 length: 13 amino acids. In germline, CDR1 is SGHAT, CDR2 FQNNGV. The V end was cut by 7 bases, the J end by 2 bases, with 12 bases between.

This clonotype was recorded once. This chain links TRBV10-2 with TRBJ1-2, with TRBD1 matching 11 bases. The junction had 5 bases not matched to a gene; V was cut back by 2 bases and J by 6 bases. This CDR3 region has 15 residues. From germline, CDR1 is WSHSY and CDR2 SAAADI. The CDR3 protein is CASSEPDRGQDGYTF. In nucleotides, the CDR3 is TGCGCCAGCAGTGAGCCGGACAGGGGGCAAGATGGCTACACCTTC.

This clonotype came up many times. The chain joins TRBV20-1 to TRBJ1-3; 7 nucleotides match TRBD1. With 5 bases clipped from V and 0 bases from J, the junction kept 4 bases outside the gene matches. Germline CDR1 DFQATT, CDR2 SNEGSKA (reference sequence). The CDR3 runs to 14 residues. In DNA form, the CDR3 reads TGCAGTGCTCCTCCAGGGGGCTCTGGAAACACCATATATTTT. Residues: CSAPPGGSGNTIYF.

Ten or more counts support this clonotype. The chain is built from TRBV19 and TRBJ1-1; 7 positions agree with TRBD1. V lost 5 bases to trimming and J lost 10 bases; unmatched junction nucleotides: 10. Germline V gene sequence: CDR1 LNHDA, CDR2 SQIVND (reference sequence). The CDR3 is 13 amino acids. CDR3 in DNA: TGTGCCAGTAGTCTTTCGGGACAGCAATCAGCTTTCTTT. This codes for CASSLSGQQSAFF.

The CDR3 nucleotides read TGTGCCAGCCGGACAGTCCTAATAATCAATCAGCCCCAGCATTTT. The encoded protein is CASRTVLIINQPQHF. The chain recombines TRBV19 with TRBJ1-5, with D tentatively TRBD1 (6 bases). CDR3 length equals 15 residues. The V end lost 9 bases, the J end lost 3 bases, and 18 bases lay between the germline ends. The germline V gene has CDR1 LNHDA and CDR2 SQIVND (reference sequence).